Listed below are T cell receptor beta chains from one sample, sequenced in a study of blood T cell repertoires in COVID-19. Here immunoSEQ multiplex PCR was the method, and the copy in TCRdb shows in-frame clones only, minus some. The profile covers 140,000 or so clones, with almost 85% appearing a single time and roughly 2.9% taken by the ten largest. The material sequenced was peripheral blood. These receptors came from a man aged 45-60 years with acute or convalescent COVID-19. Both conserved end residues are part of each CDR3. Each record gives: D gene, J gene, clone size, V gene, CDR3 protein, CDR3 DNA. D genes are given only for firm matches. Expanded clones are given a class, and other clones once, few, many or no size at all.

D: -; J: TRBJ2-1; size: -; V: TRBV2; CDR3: CASRTGRSNEQFF; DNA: TGTGCCAGCAGGACAGGCAGGAGCAATGAGCAGTTCTTC
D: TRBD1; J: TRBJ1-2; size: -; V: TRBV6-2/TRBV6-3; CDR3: CASSYRPGGNYGYTF; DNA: TGTGCCAGCAGTTACCGGCCAGGGGGGAACTATGGCTACACCTTC
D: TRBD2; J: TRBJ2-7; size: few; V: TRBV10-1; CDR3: CASSRGGNDEQYF; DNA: TGCGCCAGCAGTCGGGGAGGGAACGACGAGCAGTACTTC
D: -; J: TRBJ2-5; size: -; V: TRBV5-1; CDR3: CASSANRETQYF; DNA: TGCGCCAGCAGCGCAAATCGGGAGACCCAGTACTTC
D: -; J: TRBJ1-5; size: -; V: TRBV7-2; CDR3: CASSLSVEQPQHF; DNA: TGTGCCAGCAGCTTAAGCGTTGAGCAGCCCCAGCATTTT
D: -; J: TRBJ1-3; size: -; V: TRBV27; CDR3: CASSRRDSGNTIYF; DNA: TGTGCCAGCAGTCGCCGAGACTCTGGAAACACCATATATTTT
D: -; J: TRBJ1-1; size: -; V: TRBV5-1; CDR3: CASSFTGPPNTEAFF; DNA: TGCGCCAGCAGCTTTACAGGGCCCCCGAACACTGAAGCTTTCTTT
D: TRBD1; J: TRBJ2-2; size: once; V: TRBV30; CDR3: CAWTRGLGTGELFF; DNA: TGTGCCTGGACTAGGGGGCTCGGCACCGGGGAGCTGTTTTTT
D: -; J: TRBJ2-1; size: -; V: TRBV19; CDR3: CASSISRGWYNEQFF; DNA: TGTGCCAGTAGTATTTCCCGGGGGTGGTACAATGAGCAGTTCTTC
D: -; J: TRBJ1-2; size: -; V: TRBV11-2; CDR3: CASSLGTVAYGYTF; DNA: TGTGCCAGCAGCTTAGGGACAGTAGCGTATGGCTACACCTTC
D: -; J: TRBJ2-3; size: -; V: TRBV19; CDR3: CASSIGSAGNPRDTQYF; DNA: TGTGCCAGTAGTATAGGGTCGGCCGGGAATCCCAGAGATACGCAGTATTTT
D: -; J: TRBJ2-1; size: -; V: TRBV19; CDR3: CASSAGGRLEQFF; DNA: TGTGCCAGTAGTGCCGGGGGGCGACTCGAGCAGTTCTTC
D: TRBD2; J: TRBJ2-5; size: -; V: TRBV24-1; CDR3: CATGLAGEETQYF; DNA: TGTGCCACTGGACTAGCGGGAGAAGAGACCCAGTACTTC
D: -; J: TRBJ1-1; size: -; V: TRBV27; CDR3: CASHRAREAFF; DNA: TGTGCCAGCCACAGGGCCAGGGAAGCTTTCTTT
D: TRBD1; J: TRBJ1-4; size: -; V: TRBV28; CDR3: CASSLLWGQGDEKLFF; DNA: TGTGCCAGCAGTTTATTGTGGGGACAGGGGGATGAAAAACTGTTTTTT
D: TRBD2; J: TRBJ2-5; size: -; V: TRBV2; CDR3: CASSYLAGTAQYF; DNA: TGTGCCAGCAGTTACCTAGCGGGGACGGCCCAGTACTTC
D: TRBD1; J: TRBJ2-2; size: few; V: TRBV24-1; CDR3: CATSEQGIDTGELFF; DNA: TGTGCCACCAGCGAACAGGGGATTGACACCGGGGAGCTGTTTTTT
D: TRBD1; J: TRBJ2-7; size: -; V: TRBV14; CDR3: CASSATGGVRVQYF; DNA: TGTGCCAGCAGCGCGACAGGGGGTGTACGAGTGCAGTACTTC
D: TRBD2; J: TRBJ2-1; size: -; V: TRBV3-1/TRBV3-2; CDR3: CASSRIAGGVNEQFF; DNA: TGTGCCAGCAGCCGAATAGCGGGGGGTGTCAATGAGCAGTTCTTC
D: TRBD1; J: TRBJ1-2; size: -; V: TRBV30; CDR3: CAWGTGGFDGYTF; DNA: TGTGCCTGGGGGACAGGGGGCTTCGATGGCTACACCTTC
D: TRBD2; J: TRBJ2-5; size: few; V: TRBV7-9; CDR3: CASSTGLAGAETQYF; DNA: TGTGCCAGCAGCACGGGACTAGCGGGTGCAGAGACCCAGTACTTC
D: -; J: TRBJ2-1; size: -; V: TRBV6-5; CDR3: CASSDHSRVYNEQFF; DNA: TGTGCCAGCAGCGACCATAGCAGAGTCTACAATGAGCAGTTCTTC
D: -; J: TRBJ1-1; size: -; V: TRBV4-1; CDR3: CASSQSGLMNTEAFF; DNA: TGCGCCAGCAGCCAATCCGGACTCATGAACACTGAAGCTTTCTTT
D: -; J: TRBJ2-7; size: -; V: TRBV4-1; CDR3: CASSLGLALDEQYF; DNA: TGCGCCAGCAGCCTGGGACTGGCTTTGGACGAGCAGTACTTC
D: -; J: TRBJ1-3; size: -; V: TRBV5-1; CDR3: CASSLGGLSGNTIYF; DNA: TGCGCCAGCAGCTTAGGCGGGCTCTCTGGAAACACCATATATTTT
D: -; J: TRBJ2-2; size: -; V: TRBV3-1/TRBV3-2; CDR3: CASSQRAGNTGELFF; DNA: TGTGCCAGCAGCCAGAGGGCAGGGAACACCGGGGAGCTGTTTTTT
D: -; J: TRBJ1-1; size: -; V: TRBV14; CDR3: CASSQEKGWGTEAFF; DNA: TGTGCCAGCAGCCAAGAAAAGGGGTGGGGCACTGAAGCTTTCTTT
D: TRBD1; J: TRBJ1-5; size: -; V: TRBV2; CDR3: CASSYWTGGRSNQPQHF; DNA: TGTGCCAGCAGTTATTGGACAGGGGGAAGGAGCAATCAGCCCCAGCATTTT
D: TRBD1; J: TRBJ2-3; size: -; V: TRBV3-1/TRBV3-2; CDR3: CASSLNYRGLGTDTQYF; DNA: TGTGCCAGCAGCCTAAATTACAGGGGGCTAGGAACAGATACGCAGTATTTT
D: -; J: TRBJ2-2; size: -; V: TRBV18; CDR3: CASSFWERDTGELFF; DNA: TGTGCCAGCTCATTTTGGGAGCGGGACACCGGGGAGCTGTTTTTT
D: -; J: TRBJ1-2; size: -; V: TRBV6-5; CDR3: CASSPGDNYGYTF; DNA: TGTGCCAGCAGTCCAGGCGACAACTATGGCTACACCTTC
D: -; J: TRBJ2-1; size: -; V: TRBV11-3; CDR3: CASGLERSEQFF; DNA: TGTGCCAGCGGCCTGGAGCGGTCTGAGCAGTTCTTC
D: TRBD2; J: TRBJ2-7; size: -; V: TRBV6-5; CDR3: CASSPRLAGGPEQYF; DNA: TGTGCCAGCAGTCCCCGACTAGCGGGAGGCCCCGAGCAGTACTTC
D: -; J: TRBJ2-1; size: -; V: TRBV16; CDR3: CASSPGSYNEQFF; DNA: TGTGCCAGCAGCCCAGGGTCCTACAATGAGCAGTTCTTC
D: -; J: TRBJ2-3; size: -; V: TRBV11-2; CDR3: CASSLDGRVGFPDTQYF; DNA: TGTGCCAGCAGCTTAGATGGCAGGGTAGGGTTTCCAGATACGCAGTATTTT
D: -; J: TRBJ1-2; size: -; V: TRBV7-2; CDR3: CASSAHLDGTEGYTF; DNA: TGTGCCAGCAGCGCCCATCTGGACGGGACTGAAGGCTACACCTTC